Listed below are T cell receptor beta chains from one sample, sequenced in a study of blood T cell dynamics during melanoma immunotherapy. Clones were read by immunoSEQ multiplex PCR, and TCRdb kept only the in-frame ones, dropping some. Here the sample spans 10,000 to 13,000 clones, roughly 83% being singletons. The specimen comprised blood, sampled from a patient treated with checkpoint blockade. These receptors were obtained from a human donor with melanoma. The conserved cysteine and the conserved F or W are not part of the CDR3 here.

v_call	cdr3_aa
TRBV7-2	ASAHRLAGADTQY
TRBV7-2	ASSLEVGTEAF
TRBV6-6	ASSYSGSDEQY
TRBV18	ASSPQGGEVKLF
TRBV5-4	ASSFQRGGPGELF
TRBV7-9	ASSLEGGEAF
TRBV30	AWSVLAGGQETQY
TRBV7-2	ASCPSGGAYEQY
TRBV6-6	ASSLGGGNTEAF
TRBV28	ASSWLNRGAPF
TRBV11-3	ASSQVSTETF
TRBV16	ASSQSDGGGGGYT
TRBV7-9	ASSQGLGRDTQY
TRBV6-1	ASRGTGWTYEQY
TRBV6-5	ASSTTGDANSPLH
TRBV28	ASSTATEGEKLF
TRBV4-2	ASSQGSMAGGSNTGELF
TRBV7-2	ASSLLWVNYEQY
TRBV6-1	ASSETGSGSNQPQH
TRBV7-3	ASSPTATNTEAF
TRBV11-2	ASSPLNRRSVYEQY
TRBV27	ASSDHGAAKNIQY
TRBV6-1	ASSEEQVADTQY
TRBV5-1	ASSYQLGRRVRADTQY
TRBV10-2	ASKMTGANYGYT
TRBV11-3	ASSLGDNEQF
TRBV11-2	ASSAGLAGGSDTQY
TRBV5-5	ASSMTGDKSPLH
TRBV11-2	ASSQGSGRPTNEKLF
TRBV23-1	ASTGEAI
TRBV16	ASSQGRAPGNQPQH
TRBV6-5	ASSILKGANTEAF
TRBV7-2	ASSKQGAYGIYTEAF
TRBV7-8	ASSLEGGSPSPLH
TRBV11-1	ASSGQGGSYNEQF
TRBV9	ASSVEDSSYNEQF
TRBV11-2	ASTLNTDTQY
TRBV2	ASSERGSGGVAKNIQY
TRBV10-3	AISTSGGTDTQY
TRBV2	ASKAGGPVEQF
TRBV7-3	ASSLNPVRTSSYNEQF
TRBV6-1	ASTLENTEAF
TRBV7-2	ASSLYGNTEAF
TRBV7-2	ASSLAGGPNIQY
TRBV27	ASISLAGRTDTQY
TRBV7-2	ASSRARGVTEAF
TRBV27	ASSQTGGEQY
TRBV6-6	ASSYSGDYQH
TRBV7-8	ASSPRWESSSYNEQF
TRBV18	ASSPARGAYGYT